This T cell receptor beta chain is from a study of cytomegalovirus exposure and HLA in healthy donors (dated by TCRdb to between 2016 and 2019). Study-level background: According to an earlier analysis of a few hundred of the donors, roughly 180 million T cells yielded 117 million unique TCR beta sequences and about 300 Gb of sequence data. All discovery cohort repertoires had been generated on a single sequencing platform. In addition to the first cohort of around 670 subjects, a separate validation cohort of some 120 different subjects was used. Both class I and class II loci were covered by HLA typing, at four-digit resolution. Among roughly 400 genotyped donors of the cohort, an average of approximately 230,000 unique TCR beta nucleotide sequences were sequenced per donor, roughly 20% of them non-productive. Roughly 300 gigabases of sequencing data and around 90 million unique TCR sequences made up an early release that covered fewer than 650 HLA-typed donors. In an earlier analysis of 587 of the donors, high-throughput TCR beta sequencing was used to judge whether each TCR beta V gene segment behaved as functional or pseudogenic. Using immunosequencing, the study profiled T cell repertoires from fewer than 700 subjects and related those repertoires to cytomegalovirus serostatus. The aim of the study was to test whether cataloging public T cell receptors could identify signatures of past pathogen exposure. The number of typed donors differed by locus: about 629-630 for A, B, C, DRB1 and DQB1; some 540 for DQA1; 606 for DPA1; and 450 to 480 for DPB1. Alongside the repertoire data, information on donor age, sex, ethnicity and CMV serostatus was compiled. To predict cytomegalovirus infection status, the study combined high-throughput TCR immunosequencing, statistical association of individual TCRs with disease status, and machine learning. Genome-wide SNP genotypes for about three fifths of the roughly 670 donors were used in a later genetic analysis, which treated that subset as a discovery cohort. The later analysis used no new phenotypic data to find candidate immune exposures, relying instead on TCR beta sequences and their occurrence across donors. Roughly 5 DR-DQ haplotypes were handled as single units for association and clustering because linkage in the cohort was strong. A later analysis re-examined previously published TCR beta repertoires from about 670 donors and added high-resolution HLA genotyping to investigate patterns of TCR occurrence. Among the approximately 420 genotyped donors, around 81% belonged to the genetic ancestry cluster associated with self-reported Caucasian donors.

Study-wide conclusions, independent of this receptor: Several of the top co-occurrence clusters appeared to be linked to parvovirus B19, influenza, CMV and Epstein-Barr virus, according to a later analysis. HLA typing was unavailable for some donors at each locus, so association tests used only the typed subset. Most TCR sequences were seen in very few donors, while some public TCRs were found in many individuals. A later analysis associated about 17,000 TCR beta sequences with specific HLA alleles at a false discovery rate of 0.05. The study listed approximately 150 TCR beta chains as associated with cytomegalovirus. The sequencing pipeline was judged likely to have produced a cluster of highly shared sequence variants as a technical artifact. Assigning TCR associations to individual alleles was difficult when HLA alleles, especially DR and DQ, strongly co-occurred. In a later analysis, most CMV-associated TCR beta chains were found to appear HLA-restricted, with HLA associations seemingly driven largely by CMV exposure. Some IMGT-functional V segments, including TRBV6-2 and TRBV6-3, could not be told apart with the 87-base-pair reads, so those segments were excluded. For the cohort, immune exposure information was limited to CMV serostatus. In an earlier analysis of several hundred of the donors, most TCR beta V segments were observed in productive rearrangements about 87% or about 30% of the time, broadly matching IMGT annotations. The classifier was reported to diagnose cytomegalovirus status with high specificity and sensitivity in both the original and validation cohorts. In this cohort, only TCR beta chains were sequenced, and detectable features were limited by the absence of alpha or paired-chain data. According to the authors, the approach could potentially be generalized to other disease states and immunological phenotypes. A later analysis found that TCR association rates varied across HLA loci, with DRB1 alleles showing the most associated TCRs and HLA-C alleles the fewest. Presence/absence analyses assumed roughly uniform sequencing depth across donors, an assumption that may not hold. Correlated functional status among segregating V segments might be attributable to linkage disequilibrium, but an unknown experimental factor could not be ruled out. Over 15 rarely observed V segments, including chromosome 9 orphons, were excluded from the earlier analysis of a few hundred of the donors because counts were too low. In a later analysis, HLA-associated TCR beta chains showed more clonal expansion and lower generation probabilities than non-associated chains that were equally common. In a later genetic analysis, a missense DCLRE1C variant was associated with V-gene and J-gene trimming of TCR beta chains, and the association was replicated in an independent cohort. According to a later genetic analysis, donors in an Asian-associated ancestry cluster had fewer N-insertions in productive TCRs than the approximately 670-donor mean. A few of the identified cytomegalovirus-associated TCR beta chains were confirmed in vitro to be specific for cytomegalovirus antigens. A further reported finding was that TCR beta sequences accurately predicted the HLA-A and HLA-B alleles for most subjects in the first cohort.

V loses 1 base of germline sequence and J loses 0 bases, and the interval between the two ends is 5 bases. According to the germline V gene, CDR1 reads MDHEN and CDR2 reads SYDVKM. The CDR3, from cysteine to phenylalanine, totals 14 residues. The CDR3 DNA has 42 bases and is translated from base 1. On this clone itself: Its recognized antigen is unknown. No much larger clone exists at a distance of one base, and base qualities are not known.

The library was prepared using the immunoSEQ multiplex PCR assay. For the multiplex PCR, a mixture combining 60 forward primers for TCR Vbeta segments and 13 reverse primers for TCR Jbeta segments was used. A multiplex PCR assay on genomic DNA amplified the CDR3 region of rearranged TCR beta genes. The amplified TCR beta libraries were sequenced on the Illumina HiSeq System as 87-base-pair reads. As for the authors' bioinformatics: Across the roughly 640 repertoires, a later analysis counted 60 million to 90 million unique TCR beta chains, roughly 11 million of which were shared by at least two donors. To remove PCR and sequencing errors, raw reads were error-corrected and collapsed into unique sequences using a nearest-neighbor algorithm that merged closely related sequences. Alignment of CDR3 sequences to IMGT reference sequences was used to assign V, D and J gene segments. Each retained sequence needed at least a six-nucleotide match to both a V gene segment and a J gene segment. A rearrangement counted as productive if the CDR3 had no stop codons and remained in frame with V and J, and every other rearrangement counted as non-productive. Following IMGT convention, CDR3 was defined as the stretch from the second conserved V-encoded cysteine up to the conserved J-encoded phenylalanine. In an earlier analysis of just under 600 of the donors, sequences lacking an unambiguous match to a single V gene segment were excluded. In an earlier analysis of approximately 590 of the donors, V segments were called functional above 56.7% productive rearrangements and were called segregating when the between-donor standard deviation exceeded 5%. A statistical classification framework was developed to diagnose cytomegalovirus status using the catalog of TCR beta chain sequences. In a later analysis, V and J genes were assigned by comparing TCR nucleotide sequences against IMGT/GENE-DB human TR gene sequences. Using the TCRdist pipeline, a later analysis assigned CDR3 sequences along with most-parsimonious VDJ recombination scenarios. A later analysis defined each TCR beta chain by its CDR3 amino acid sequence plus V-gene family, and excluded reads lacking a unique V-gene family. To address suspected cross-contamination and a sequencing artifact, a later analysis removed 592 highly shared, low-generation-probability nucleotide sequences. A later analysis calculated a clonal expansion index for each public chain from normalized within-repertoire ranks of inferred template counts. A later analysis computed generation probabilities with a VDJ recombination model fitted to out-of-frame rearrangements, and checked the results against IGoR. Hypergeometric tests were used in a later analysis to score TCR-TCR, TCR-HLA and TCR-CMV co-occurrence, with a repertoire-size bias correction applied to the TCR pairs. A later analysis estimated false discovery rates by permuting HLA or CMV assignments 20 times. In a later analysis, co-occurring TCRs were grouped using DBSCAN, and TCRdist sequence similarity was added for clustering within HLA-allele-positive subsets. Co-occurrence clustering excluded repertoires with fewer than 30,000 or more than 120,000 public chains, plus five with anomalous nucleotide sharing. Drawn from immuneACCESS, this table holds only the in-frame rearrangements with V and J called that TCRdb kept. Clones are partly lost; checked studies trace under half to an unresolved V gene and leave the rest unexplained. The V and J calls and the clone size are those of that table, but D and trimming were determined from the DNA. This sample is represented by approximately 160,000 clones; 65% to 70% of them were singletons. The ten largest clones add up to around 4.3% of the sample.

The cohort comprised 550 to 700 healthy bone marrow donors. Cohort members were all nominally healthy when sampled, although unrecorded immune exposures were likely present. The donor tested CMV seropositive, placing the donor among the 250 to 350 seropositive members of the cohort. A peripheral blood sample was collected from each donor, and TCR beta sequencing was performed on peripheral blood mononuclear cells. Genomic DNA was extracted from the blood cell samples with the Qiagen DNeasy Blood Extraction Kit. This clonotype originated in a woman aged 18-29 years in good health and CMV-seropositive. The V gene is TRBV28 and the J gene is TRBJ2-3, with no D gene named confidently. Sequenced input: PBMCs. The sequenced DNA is TGTGCCAGCAGTTTATTAGAAAGCACAGATACGCAGTATTTT. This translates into CASSLLESTDTQYF. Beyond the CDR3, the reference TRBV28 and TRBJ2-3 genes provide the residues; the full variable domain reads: DVKVTQSSRYLVKRTGEKVFLECVQDMDHENMFWYRQDPGLGLRLIYFSYDVKMKEKGDIPEGYSVSREKKERFSLILESASTNQTSMYLCASSLLESTDTQYFGPGTRLTVL.